One and the same sample provided the 10 T cell receptor gamma chains below, sequenced in a study of γδ T cells in repeated Plasmodium falciparum infection. Bulk repertoires came from Vgamma9/Vdelta2+ or Vdelta2-negative gammadelta T cells flow-sorted from PBMC. TCRdb used CATT to re-call clones from the multiplex PCR reads. The repertoire includes some 30,000 gamma-chain clones, over 1.3% of them detected once, and 15% to 20% sits in the top ten. Material: gamma-delta T cells from blood. Receptor source: a pool of human donors (malaria-infected and uninfected, not separated).

Many counts were recorded for this clone. TCRdb's listed protein matches a much larger clone and diverges from this DNA's translation at residue 5, likely through a read error; the protein shown comes from the DNA. J is TRGJ1 or TRGJ2 and V is TRGV9. Because TCRdb records no J gene, it was assigned here through a match of the DNA to germline. The CDR3 covers 11 residues. Unmatched junction bases numbered 5, after V lost 5 bases and J lost 7 bases. The germline gives CDR1 GITISATS, CDR2 ISYDGTV (reference sequence). The CDR3 reads CALWGTYKKLF. The DNA for the CDR3 is TGTGCCTTGTGGGGGACATATAAGAAACTCTTT.

Points on this clone: The protein TCRdb gives is from a much larger clone and does not agree with this DNA's translation at residue 9, likely a read error; the protein shown here comes from the DNA. J is TRGJ1 or TRGJ2 and V is TRGV8. Assignment of the J gene here rests on matching the DNA to germline, because TCRdb gives none. The CDR3 runs to 13 residues. The germline V gene encodes CDR1 VENAVY and CDR2 YDSYNSRV. The CDR3 loop reads CATWDFSYHKKLF. The CDR3 nucleotides read TGTGCCACCTGGGATTTCTCTTATCATAAGAAACTCTTT.

There are a few counts of this clone. The protein given by TCRdb reflects a much larger clone and differs at residue 11 from this DNA's translation, likely from a read error; the protein shown is the DNA's translation. This chain links TRGV9 with TRGJP. TCRdb supplies no J gene; here it was assigned by aligning the nucleotide sequence to germline. The CDR3 has 17 residues. Germline V lookup: CDR1 GITISATS, CDR2 ISYDGTV (reference sequence). The CDR3 sequence is CALWDPAAELDKKIKVF. CDR3 DNA: TGTGCCTTGTGGGACCCCGCAGCAGAGTTGGACAAAAAAATCAAGGTATTT.

This clone was seen a handful of times. A read error is the likely source, as a far larger clone sits one nucleotide away. The same CDR3 also results from other DNA sequences found in this sample. For the CDR3, the DNA is TGTGCCACCTGGGACGGGCCTAGGAGACGGAAACTCTTT. Amino acid sequence: CATWDGPRRRKLF. The V gene is TRGV2, the J gene TRGJ1 or TRGJ2. The J gene is absent in TCRdb and was assigned here via DNA matching to germline. Unmatched junction bases numbered 11, after V lost 0 bases and J lost 12 bases. In germline, CDR1 is EGSNGY, CDR2 YDSYNSKV. The CDR3 has 13 amino acids.

Concerning this clone: This likely reflects a read error, since a far larger clone is one base away. At the DNA level, this CDR3 is encoded by other sequences in the same sample as well. The chain joins TRGV9 to TRGJP. The J gene is absent in TCRdb and was assigned here via DNA matching to germline. CDR3 length: 17 amino acids. Germline CDR1 is GITISATS and CDR2 is ISYDGTV (reference sequence). V lost 3 bases, J lost 7 bases, and 9 bases stayed unmatched. CDR3 nucleotides: TGTGCCTTGTGGGAGACTCTTATCGAGTTGGGCAAAAAAATCAAGGTATTT. This codes for CALWETLIELGKKIKVF.

This clone was seen only a few times. Given a far larger clone just one base away, this is likely a sequencing read error. The sample carries other DNA sequences with the same CDR3. The gene calls are TRGV9 and TRGJP. Here the J gene was assigned by germline matching of the DNA, as TCRdb has none. Germline lookup yields CDR1 GITISATS and CDR2 ISYDGTV (reference sequence). The CDR3 spans 17 residues. CDR3 bases: TGTGCCTTGTGGGACCCTGCGTGGGAGTTAGGCAAAAAAATCAAGGTATTT. Its protein product is CALWDPAWELGKKIKVF.

This clone came up a few times. A read error is likely here: a far larger clone is one base away. No J gene was assigned, while the V gene was called as TRGV9. CDR3 length: 11 amino acids. Germline CDR1 reads GITISATS; CDR2 reads ISYDGTV (reference sequence). CDR3 loop: CAFPNYYKKLF. In DNA, the CDR3 is TGTGCCTTTCCGAATTATTATAAGAAACTCTTC.

This clone was counted at least ten times. A read error likely explains why the TCRdb protein, taken from a much larger clone, differs from this DNA's translation at residue 9; the protein shown is translated from the DNA. The genes are TRGV9 and TRGJ1 or TRGJ2. V was clipped by 0 bases and J by 12 bases; unmatched bases: 8. From germline, CDR1 is GITISATS and CDR2 ISYDGTV (reference sequence). This CDR3 region has 12 residues. The CDR3, as DNA: TGTGCCTTGTGGGAGGTGTGGGAGGGGAAACTCTTT. Protein sequence: CALWEVWEGKLF.

The chain carries TRGV8 and TRGJP1. Because TCRdb records no J gene, it was assigned here through a match of the DNA to germline. The CDR3 is 13 residues long. Per germline, CDR1 VENAVY and CDR2 YDSYNSRV. The V and J ends lost 5 bases and 8 bases, in that order; junction bases with no gene match: 8. For the CDR3, the DNA is TGTGCCACCTGGGTACTTAGGGGTTGGTTCAAGATATTT. It yields the protein CATWVLRGWFKIF.

Of note for this clone: The amino acid sequence in TCRdb belongs to a much larger clone and departs from this DNA's translation at residue 3, likely a sequencing read error; the sequence shown is translated from the DNA. CDR3 sequence: CAPWDGDSAKLF. CDR3 in DNA: TGTGCCCCCTGGGACGGGGATAGTGCGAAACTCTTT. V gene TRGV2 combines with J gene TRGJ1 or TRGJ2. The CDR3 sequence is 12 residues long. Looked up from germline, CDR1 is EGSNGY and CDR2 is YDSYNSKV.